Listed below are T cell receptor beta chains from one sample, sequenced in a study of blood T cell repertoires in COVID-19. The assay was immunoSEQ multiplex PCR, and TCRdb's table has in-frame clones only and misses some. The sample yields 310,000 or so clones, roughly 90% seen once. Sequenced input: peripheral blood. These receptors were collected from a man aged 18 to 35 who had recovered from COVID-19. The CDR3 runs from the conserved cysteine through the conserved F or W. The D gene is left open where the match is weak. Clone size is shown for a subset of rows, as once, few, many or a class of expanded clone.

CDR3nt: TGCGCCAGCAAAGGGACAGGGAACACTGAAGCTTTCTTT
CDR3aa: CASKGTGNTEAFF
abundance: NA
len: 13
j_gene: TRBJ1-1
v_gene: TRBV5-1
d_gene: TRBD1

CDR3nt: TGTGCCAGCAGCTTGACCAACAGGGGGCCAGGAGAGACCCAGTACTTC
CDR3aa: CASSLTNRGPGETQYF
abundance: NA
len: 16
j_gene: TRBJ2-5
v_gene: TRBV5-4
d_gene: TRBD1

CDR3nt: TGTGCCAGCAGTTACCTGCAGGGGGGAGATTCCGGGGAGCTGTTTTTT
CDR3aa: CASSYLQGGDSGELFF
abundance: NA
len: 16
j_gene: TRBJ2-2
v_gene: TRBV6-5
d_gene: NA

CDR3nt: TGTGCCAGCAGCCAGACAGGGGGCAGATCACCCCTCCACTTT
CDR3aa: CASSQTGGRSPLHF
abundance: NA
len: 14
j_gene: TRBJ1-6
v_gene: TRBV3-1/TRBV3-2
d_gene: TRBD1

CDR3nt: TGCGCCAGCAGAAAACAGGGGGGGGCGAACACCGGGGAGCTGTTTTTT
CDR3aa: CASRKQGGANTGELFF
abundance: NA
len: 16
j_gene: TRBJ2-2
v_gene: TRBV4-3
d_gene: NA

CDR3nt: TGCGCCAGCAGGAGCGGGAGTGACACCGGGGAGCTGTTTTTT
CDR3aa: CASRSGSDTGELFF
abundance: once
len: 14
j_gene: TRBJ2-2
v_gene: TRBV10-1
d_gene: TRBD2

CDR3nt: TGTGCCTGGAGTGGGGGACAAGGGCCCAATCAGCCCCAGCATTTT
CDR3aa: CAWSGGQGPNQPQHF
abundance: few
len: 15
j_gene: TRBJ1-5
v_gene: TRBV30
d_gene: NA

CDR3nt: TGCGCCAGCAGCTTGTTTCGGGGGAGCACAGATACGCAGTATTTT
CDR3aa: CASSLFRGSTDTQYF
abundance: NA
len: 15
j_gene: TRBJ2-3
v_gene: TRBV5-1
d_gene: NA

CDR3nt: TGTGCCACCGGGAGGGACTGGAATATGAACACTGAAGCTTTCTTT
CDR3aa: CATGRDWNMNTEAFF
abundance: few
len: 15
j_gene: TRBJ1-1
v_gene: TRBV15
d_gene: NA

CDR3nt: TGTGCTAGTGGTTGGGGGGAAACTAGCACAGATACGCAGTATTTT
CDR3aa: CASGWGETSTDTQYF
abundance: NA
len: 15
j_gene: TRBJ2-3
v_gene: TRBV12-5
d_gene: NA

CDR3nt: TGTGCCAGCAGCTCGAGGGGGAGTGCGACCGGGGAGCTGTTTTTT
CDR3aa: CASSSRGSATGELFF
abundance: NA
len: 15
j_gene: TRBJ2-2
v_gene: TRBV7-3
d_gene: NA

CDR3nt: TGCGCCAGCAGCCTCGGGACAGGAAGGACTGAAGCTTTCTTT
CDR3aa: CASSLGTGRTEAFF
abundance: once
len: 14
j_gene: TRBJ1-1
v_gene: TRBV4-1
d_gene: TRBD1

CDR3nt: TGCAGTGCTTCGGGAGGAAATGAGCAGTTCTTC
CDR3aa: CSASGGNEQFF
abundance: NA
len: 11
j_gene: TRBJ2-1
v_gene: TRBV20-1
d_gene: TRBD2

CDR3nt: TGTGCCACCAGCTGGGACAGACAGAACACTGAAGCTTTCTTT
CDR3aa: CATSWDRQNTEAFF
abundance: few
len: 14
j_gene: TRBJ1-1
v_gene: TRBV15
d_gene: TRBD1

CDR3nt: TGCAGTGCTAGAGGAGAATACGAGCAGTACTTC
CDR3aa: CSARGEYEQYF
abundance: NA
len: 11
j_gene: TRBJ2-7
v_gene: TRBV20-1
d_gene: NA

CDR3nt: TGTGCCAGCAGCCGAGGGACAACCGGAGGCGAAAAACTGTTTTTT
CDR3aa: CASSRGTTGGEKLFF
abundance: NA
len: 15
j_gene: TRBJ1-4
v_gene: TRBV11-2
d_gene: NA

CDR3nt: TGTGCCAGCAGTGTTCTGGCTAGCGGGATTCCAGATACGCAGTATTTT
CDR3aa: CASSVLASGIPDTQYF
abundance: NA
len: 16
j_gene: TRBJ2-3
v_gene: TRBV6-1
d_gene: TRBD2

CDR3nt: TGCAGTGCTAGTAATAGCGGGGGGGTCCAAGAGACCCAGTACTTC
CDR3aa: CSASNSGGVQETQYF
abundance: NA
len: 15
j_gene: TRBJ2-5
v_gene: TRBV20-1
d_gene: TRBD2